This TCR beta chain was recovered during a study of spatial heterogeneity in lung cancer. The wider study: Alpha-chain sequences were detected in numbers that were consistently lower than beta-chain sequences. Study-wide results and limits: Ubiquitous expanded tumor TCRs were observed in blood more at resection than follow-up.

Time point defined: sample taken at primary tumor resection. No cells were sorted before sequencing. The whole RNA sequenced was extracted from tumor, nontumor lung or frozen PBMC. The germline V and J ends were trimmed by 0 bases and 11 bases, with 13 bases remaining between them. CDR1 is MNHEY, CDR2 SVGAGI, per germline. CDR3 length equals 14 residues. A word on this clonotype: Antigen unknown.

TCRdb re-derived calls from the 5' RACE reads in MiXCR, one entry per CDR3 protein. This table holds tens of thousands of distinct CDR3 sequences, roughly an eighth found once. The source is a male donor with early-stage non-small cell lung cancer. Sequencing used PBMCs, obtained at surgery. The chain links TRBV6-5 to TRBJ1-4; D is unresolved. The CDR3 loop is CASSYSIPRFKLFF. DNA of the CDR3: TGTGCCAGCAGTTACTCGATACCCCGGTTCAAACTGTTTTTT.